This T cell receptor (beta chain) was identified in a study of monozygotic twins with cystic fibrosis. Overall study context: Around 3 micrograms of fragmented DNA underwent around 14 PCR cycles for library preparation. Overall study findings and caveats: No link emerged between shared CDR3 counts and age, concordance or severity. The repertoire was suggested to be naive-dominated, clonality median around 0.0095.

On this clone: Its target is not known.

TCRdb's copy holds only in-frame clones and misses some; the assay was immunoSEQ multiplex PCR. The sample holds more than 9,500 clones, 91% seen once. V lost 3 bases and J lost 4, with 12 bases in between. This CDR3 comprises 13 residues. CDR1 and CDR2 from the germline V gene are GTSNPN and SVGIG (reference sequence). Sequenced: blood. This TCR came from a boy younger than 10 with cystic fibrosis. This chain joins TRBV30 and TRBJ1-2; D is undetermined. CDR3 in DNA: TGTGCCTGGAGCCCCGAGGGCATCTATGGCTACACCTTC. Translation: CAWSPEGIYGYTF.